The rows below give T cell receptor beta chains drawn from one sample of a study of T cell responses to AZD1222 COVID-19 vaccine. The table came from immunoSEQ multiplex PCR; TCRdb's copy has only in-frame clones and leaves some out. This repertoire shows 150,000 to 200,000 clones, 87% found once; its top ten account for about 3%. Sequencing was performed on peripheral blood, taken on day 0 of MenACWY control vaccination. These receptors all come from an adult in good health. CDR3s include the opening cysteine and the closing phenylalanine or tryptophan. Fields, in order: D gene, V gene, J gene, clone size, CDR3 DNA, CDR3 protein. A D gene is named only where the DNA matches it firmly. Only some rows state a clone size, as once, few, many or a class for expanded clones.

d_gene: .
v_gene: TRBV9
j_gene: TRBJ1-4
abundance: .
CDR3nt: TGTGCCAGCAGCAACGGGTGGATGGGGACTAATGAAAAACTGTTTTTT
CDR3aa: CASSNGWMGTNEKLFF

d_gene: .
v_gene: TRBV5-6
j_gene: TRBJ2-2
abundance: .
CDR3nt: TGTGCCAGCAGCCCGACTGCACAACCAGGACAGCTAACCGGGGAGCTGTTTTTT
CDR3aa: CASSPTAQPGQLTGELFF

d_gene: TRBD1
v_gene: TRBV6-5
j_gene: TRBJ2-2
abundance: .
CDR3nt: TGTGCCGGCAGTTACGGGACAGTTGGCGGGGAGCTGTTTTTT
CDR3aa: CAGSYGTVGGELFF

d_gene: TRBD1
v_gene: TRBV6-2/TRBV6-3
j_gene: TRBJ2-1
abundance: .
CDR3nt: TGTGCCAGCAGTTACTCCCAACAGGGGGCCTACAATGAGCAGTTCTTC
CDR3aa: CASSYSQQGAYNEQFF

d_gene: .
v_gene: TRBV28
j_gene: TRBJ2-7
abundance: .
CDR3nt: TGTGCCAGCAGTTTGACAATGGTGGCAGCGAGGGACGAGCAGTACTTC
CDR3aa: CASSLTMVAARDEQYF

d_gene: .
v_gene: TRBV14
j_gene: TRBJ2-1
abundance: .
CDR3nt: TGTGCCAGCAGCCAACGCCAGGGGGGTTGGAATGAGCAGTTCTTC
CDR3aa: CASSQRQGGWNEQFF

d_gene: .
v_gene: TRBV19
j_gene: TRBJ2-2
abundance: .
CDR3nt: TGTGCCAGTAATACGGGAGCGAACACCGGGGAGCTGTTTTTT
CDR3aa: CASNTGANTGELFF

d_gene: .
v_gene: TRBV7-3
j_gene: TRBJ2-1
abundance: .
CDR3nt: TGTGCCAGCAGCCTATACCCTCTAAGCACGAGGAGCTCCTACAATGAGCAGTTCTTC
CDR3aa: CASSLYPLSTRSSYNEQFF

d_gene: .
v_gene: TRBV19
j_gene: TRBJ1-5
abundance: .
CDR3nt: TGTGCCAGTAGCCCCGGCCGCGATAGCAATCAGCCCCAGCATTTT
CDR3aa: CASSPGRDSNQPQHF

d_gene: .
v_gene: TRBV24-1
j_gene: TRBJ1-2
abundance: once
CDR3nt: TGTGCCACCAGTGATCCAGGGGCCGGACACTATGGCTACACCTTC
CDR3aa: CATSDPGAGHYGYTF

d_gene: .
v_gene: TRBV27
j_gene: TRBJ1-1
abundance: .
CDR3nt: TGTGCCAGCAGTTTATCGGCGGGGGGCGGCACTGAAGCTTTCTTT
CDR3aa: CASSLSAGGGTEAFF

d_gene: TRBD2
v_gene: TRBV29-1
j_gene: TRBJ2-7
abundance: .
CDR3nt: TGCAGCGTTGGAATAGCGGGGTCCTACGAGCAGTACTTC
CDR3aa: CSVGIAGSYEQYF

d_gene: .
v_gene: TRBV7-9
j_gene: TRBJ2-2
abundance: .
CDR3nt: TGTGCCAGCAGCTTAGCGAACGTGGCAGGGCCGAACACCGGGGAGCTGTTTTTT
CDR3aa: CASSLANVAGPNTGELFF

d_gene: .
v_gene: TRBV10-3
j_gene: TRBJ2-3
abundance: few
CDR3nt: TGTGCCATCAGTGAGTCGATAGGGGGGGGCCGCACAGATACGCAGTATTTT
CDR3aa: CAISESIGGGRTDTQYF

d_gene: .
v_gene: TRBV6-1
j_gene: TRBJ1-3
abundance: .
CDR3nt: TGTGCCAGCAGTGAAGCTCTCCCTGGAAACACCATATATTTT
CDR3aa: CASSEALPGNTIYF

d_gene: TRBD1
v_gene: TRBV5-1
j_gene: TRBJ1-6
abundance: .
CDR3nt: TGCGCCAGCAGCTTGTTCGACAGGGGTAATTCACCCCTCCACTTT
CDR3aa: CASSLFDRGNSPLHF

d_gene: TRBD1
v_gene: TRBV9
j_gene: TRBJ2-6
abundance: .
CDR3nt: TGTGCCAGCAGCGACAGGACAGGGCGATCCCTCTCTGGGGCCAACGTCCTGACTTTC
CDR3aa: CASSDRTGRSLSGANVLTF

d_gene: .
v_gene: TRBV7-9
j_gene: TRBJ2-7
abundance: .
CDR3nt: TGTGCCAGCAGCTTAGTTGGGGGAACCTACGAGCAGTACTTC
CDR3aa: CASSLVGGTYEQYF

d_gene: TRBD1
v_gene: TRBV11-3
j_gene: TRBJ2-7
abundance: .
CDR3nt: TGTGCCAGCAGCTTTATCGTATGGACAGGGGGACTCTACGAGCAGTACTTC
CDR3aa: CASSFIVWTGGLYEQYF

d_gene: TRBD2
v_gene: TRBV7-2
j_gene: TRBJ2-3
abundance: .
CDR3nt: TGTGCCAGCAGCCTCGCGGGGGGCACAGATACGCAGTATTTT
CDR3aa: CASSLAGGTDTQYF

d_gene: .
v_gene: TRBV30
j_gene: TRBJ1-6
abundance: .
CDR3nt: TGTGCCTGGAGTGCGGGAAATTCACCCCTCCACTTT
CDR3aa: CAWSAGNSPLHF

d_gene: .
v_gene: TRBV6-6
j_gene: TRBJ1-5
abundance: .
CDR3nt: TGTGCCAGCAGTTACTCGCGGGGCGAAAGCAATCAGCCCCAGCATTTT
CDR3aa: CASSYSRGESNQPQHF

d_gene: TRBD1
v_gene: TRBV5-4
j_gene: TRBJ1-2
abundance: .
CDR3nt: TGTGCCAGCAGCTTGGGGACAGGTCCTAGCTACACCTTC
CDR3aa: CASSLGTGPSYTF

d_gene: .
v_gene: TRBV28
j_gene: TRBJ1-2
abundance: .
CDR3nt: TGTGCCAGCACCCAGACGGAAGACTATGGCTACACCTTC
CDR3aa: CASTQTEDYGYTF

d_gene: TRBD1
v_gene: TRBV6-2/TRBV6-3
j_gene: TRBJ1-5
abundance: .
CDR3nt: TGTGCCAGCAGTTGGGGACAGTACGGCAATCAGCCCCAGCATTTT
CDR3aa: CASSWGQYGNQPQHF

d_gene: .
v_gene: TRBV28
j_gene: TRBJ1-2
abundance: .
CDR3nt: TGTGCCAGCAGTTTAGCGCTCCATGGCTACACCTTC
CDR3aa: CASSLALHGYTF

d_gene: .
v_gene: TRBV7-2
j_gene: TRBJ2-2
abundance: .
CDR3nt: TGTGCCAGCAGGGATTCTACAGGGTTTCCCGGGGAGCTGTTTTTT
CDR3aa: CASRDSTGFPGELFF

d_gene: TRBD2
v_gene: TRBV29-1
j_gene: TRBJ2-5
abundance: .
CDR3nt: TGCAGCGTTGACAGACTAGCGGGAGGGCCCGCAGAGACCCAGTACTTC
CDR3aa: CSVDRLAGGPAETQYF

d_gene: .
v_gene: TRBV28
j_gene: TRBJ1-2
abundance: once
CDR3nt: TGTGCCAGCAGCCCCCGCACAGGGACCTTCTATGGCTACACCTTC
CDR3aa: CASSPRTGTFYGYTF

d_gene: .
v_gene: TRBV7-2
j_gene: TRBJ1-2
abundance: .
CDR3nt: TGTGCCAGCAGCTTACCAGGGAGGAACTATGGCTACACCTTC
CDR3aa: CASSLPGRNYGYTF

d_gene: TRBD1
v_gene: TRBV19
j_gene: TRBJ1-5
abundance: .
CDR3nt: TGTGCCAGTATTTCGACCGGCATCGGTGGTAAGGGGACAGCGTTCAATCAGCCCCAGCATTTT
CDR3aa: CASISTGIGGKGTAFNQPQHF

d_gene: .
v_gene: TRBV9
j_gene: TRBJ1-6
abundance: .
CDR3nt: TGTGCCAGCAGCGTAAAGGATAATTCACCCCTCCACTTT
CDR3aa: CASSVKDNSPLHF

d_gene: .
v_gene: TRBV5-4
j_gene: TRBJ2-6
abundance: .
CDR3nt: TGTGCCATGCAGGGGACTGGGGCCAACGTCCTGACTTTC
CDR3aa: CAMQGTGANVLTF

d_gene: TRBD2
v_gene: TRBV27
j_gene: TRBJ2-5
abundance: .
CDR3nt: TGTGCCAGCAGAACGGGGACTAGCGGGGGCCGGGAGACCCAGTACTTC
CDR3aa: CASRTGTSGGRETQYF

d_gene: TRBD1
v_gene: TRBV28
j_gene: TRBJ2-2
abundance: .
CDR3nt: TGTGCCAGCAGTTCCCCCAGGGGGTACACCGGGGAGCTGTTTTTT
CDR3aa: CASSSPRGYTGELFF

d_gene: .
v_gene: TRBV24-1
j_gene: TRBJ2-7
abundance: .
CDR3nt: TGTGCCACCAGTGATTTGGGGGGGATCGGTAGCTCCTACGAGCAGTACTTC
CDR3aa: CATSDLGGIGSSYEQYF

d_gene: .
v_gene: TRBV29-1
j_gene: TRBJ1-1
abundance: .
CDR3nt: TGCAGCGTTGAAGCCAGGGAGGCGGGAGCTTTCTTT
CDR3aa: CSVEAREAGAFF

d_gene: .
v_gene: TRBV5-1
j_gene: TRBJ1-2
abundance: .
CDR3nt: TGCGCCAGCAGCACAGGGACGGCAACTAACTATGGCTACACCTTC
CDR3aa: CASSTGTATNYGYTF

d_gene: .
v_gene: TRBV30
j_gene: TRBJ1-5
abundance: few
CDR3nt: TGTGCCTGGAGTGGGGGCAATCAGCCCCAGCATTTT
CDR3aa: CAWSGGNQPQHF

d_gene: .
v_gene: TRBV6-2/TRBV6-3
j_gene: TRBJ2-5
abundance: .
CDR3nt: TGTGCCAGCAGTTACACTCAAGAGACCCAGTACTTC
CDR3aa: CASSYTQETQYF

d_gene: TRBD1
v_gene: TRBV3-1/TRBV3-2
j_gene: TRBJ2-7
abundance: .
CDR3nt: TGTGCCAGCAGCCGGGACAGCTTCTACGAGCAGTACTTC
CDR3aa: CASSRDSFYEQYF

d_gene: .
v_gene: TRBV24-1
j_gene: TRBJ2-7
abundance: .
CDR3nt: TGTGCCACCAGTGATTCCCGGGACATCACCTACGAGCAGTACTTC
CDR3aa: CATSDSRDITYEQYF

d_gene: .
v_gene: TRBV4-2
j_gene: TRBJ1-2
abundance: .
CDR3nt: TGTGCCAGCAGCCAAACGTCGAGTGGTTTTAACTATGGCTACACCTTC
CDR3aa: CASSQTSSGFNYGYTF